These 22 T cell receptor beta chains originate from one sample sequenced in a study of blood T cell repertoires in COVID-19. Assay: immunoSEQ multiplex PCR; the TCRdb copy retains only in-frame clones and omits some. The table records about 410,000 clones, about 88% of them present only once. The sample was peripheral blood. The receptors were gathered from a woman in her thirties or forties with COVID-19, enrolled during active disease.

This rearrangement joins TRBV28 to TRBJ1-1; weak D call: TRBD1 (5 bases). V lost 4 bases, J lost 4 bases, and 10 bases lay in between. The germline V gene encodes CDR1 MDHEN and CDR2 SYDVKM. This CDR3 is built from 13 residues. CDR3: CASSSGWGTEAFF. The CDR3 bases are TGTGCCAGCAGTTCAGGGTGGGGCACTGAAGCTTTCTTT.

The rearrangement joins TRBV28 to TRBJ1-4; perhaps TRBD1 as D (5 bases). The CDR3 spans 14 residues. From germline, CDR1 is MDHEN and CDR2 SYDVKM. The germline V and J ends were trimmed by 4 bases and 5 bases, with 11 bases remaining between them. CDR3 region: CASSSPQGNEKLFF. CDR3 nucleotide sequence: TGTGCCAGCAGTTCCCCTCAGGGAAATGAAAAACTGTTTTTT.

This clone came up a few times. This sample also contains other DNA sequences that code for the same CDR3. The gene calls are TRBV9 and TRBJ1-2; 7 bases line up with TRBD1. Germline values: CDR1 SGDLS, CDR2 YYNGEE. V lost 2 bases and J lost 2; bases outside the gene matches: 3. CDR3 length equals 14 residues. This CDR3 reads CASSVGTDNYGYTF. For the CDR3, the DNA is TGTGCCAGCAGCGTTGGGACAGACAACTATGGCTACACCTTC.

The DNA for the CDR3 is TGTGCCAGCAGTGAACAGGGAGACTCCTACAATGAGCAGTTCTTC. Translated, it gives CASSEQGDSYNEQFF. This chain connects TRBV6-4 to TRBJ2-1; D may be TRBD1 (6 bases). Trimming took off 3 bases at V and 0 bases at J, with 9 bases between the two ends. Germline CDR1 MRHNA, CDR2 SNTAGT. CDR3 length: 15 residues.

The chain couples TRBV19 to TRBJ2-7; 11 bases align to TRBD1. J gave up 3 bases and V 3 bases, and 4 bases lay outside the gene matches. This CDR3 region has 15 residues. CDR1 LNHDA and CDR2 SQIVND come from the germline V gene (reference sequence). In DNA form, the CDR3 reads TGTGCCAGTAGTATCTCCGGGACAGGGGGCTACGAGCAGTACTTC. This codes for CASSISGTGGYEQYF. Drawing the rest from reference TRBV19 and TRBJ2-7, the complete variable domain is DGGITQSPKYLFRKEGQNVTLSCEQNLNHDAMYWYRQDPGQGLRLIYYSQIVNDFQKGDIAEGYSVSREKKESFPLTVTSAQKNPTAFYLCASSISGTGGYEQYFGPGTRLTVT.

The V and J genes are TRBV28 and TRBJ2-1; perhaps TRBD1 as D (6 bases). Germline CDR1 MDHEN, CDR2 SYDVKM. V was clipped by 4 bases and J by 2 bases, with 18 bases between them. The CDR3 loop spans 17 amino acids. CDR3 amino acids: CASSSPSLTGPYNEQFF. CDR3 bases: TGTGCCAGCAGTTCGCCTTCCCTAACAGGGCCCTACAATGAGCAGTTCTTC.

The chain is built from TRBV27 and TRBJ1-1, with 8 positions matching TRBD1. The CDR3 consists of 16 residues. V dropped 4 bases and J dropped 6; count of bases not matched to a gene: 13. Per germline, CDR1 MNHEY and CDR2 SMNVEV (reference sequence). The CDR3 protein is CASSSRTGRVGPEAFF. CDR3 bases: TGTGCCAGCAGTTCCCGGACAGGGCGGGTTGGTCCTGAAGCTTTCTTT.

This chain uses TRBV29-1 with TRBJ1-5; tentative D call: TRBD1 (6 bases). Looked up from germline, CDR1 is SQVTM and CDR2 is ANQGSEA. V lost 5 bases and J lost 6, with 11 bases in between. This CDR3 has 12 amino acids. Here the CDR3 reads CSVRGQSQPQHF. CDR3 bases: TGCAGCGTTCGCGGACAGAGTCAGCCCCAGCATTTT.

This clone was observed a few times. The rearrangement joins TRBV28 to TRBJ1-1; D might be TRBD1 (6 bases). Between the trimmed V and J ends, which lost 6 bases and 1 base, there was a span of 18 bases. Per germline, CDR1 MDHEN and CDR2 SYDVKM. The CDR3 runs 16 residues. In nucleotides, the CDR3 is TGTGCCAGCAGACCCATGGGGGGGGCACGGAACACTGAAGCTTTCTTT. This sequence encodes CASRPMGGARNTEAFF.

The chain has TRBV6-5 and TRBJ1-2, with a tentative D call TRBD1 (6 bases). Looked up from germline, CDR1 is MNHEY and CDR2 is SVGAGI. The CDR3 runs to 15 residues. V lost 6 bases and J 8 bases, leaving 22 bases between the germline ends. DNA for the CDR3: TGTGCCAGCAGCGCGGGGGGCCCGAGGATCGGAGGCTACACCTTC. Its translation is CASSAGGPRIGGYTF.

This clone has just one count. The rearrangement joins TRBV28 to TRBJ1-6; 10 nucleotides line up with TRBD1. The CDR3 runs 13 residues. With V trimmed by 9 bases and J by 7 bases, 3 bases remained unmatched. Germline lookup yields CDR1 MDHEN and CDR2 SYDVKM. CDR3 loop: CASWDRGNSPLHF. The CDR3 bases are TGTGCCAGTTGGGACAGGGGAAATTCACCCCTCCACTTT.

The rearrangement links TRBV10-3 to TRBJ1-2; TRBD1 might be the D (5 bases). CDR3 length equals 14 residues. The germline gives CDR1 ENHRY, CDR2 SYGVKD. V shed 5 bases and J shed 4 bases, with 14 bases lying between them. The CDR3 region is CAISPGGGVYGYTF. The CDR3 DNA reads TGTGCCATCAGTCCCGGGGGGGGTGTCTATGGCTACACCTTC.

This clone showed up just a few times. The rearrangement joins TRBV20-1 to TRBJ1-6; maybe TRBD1 (5 bases). Germline V gives CDR1 DFQATT, CDR2 SNEGSKA (reference sequence). The CDR3 has 14 amino acids. The V gene lost 3 bases and the J gene lost 4 bases, with 10 bases spanning the gap. CDR3 nucleotides: TGCAGTGCTAGTGGGCAGGGATATAATTCACCCCTCCACTTT. Translated, it gives CSASGQGYNSPLHF.

CDR3 region: CASSGDTEDEQFF. The DNA for the CDR3 is TGTGCCAGTAGTGGGGACACTGAGGATGAGCAGTTCTTC. This chain joins TRBV19 and TRBJ2-1; D perhaps matches TRBD1 (6 bases). Germline values: CDR1 LNHDA, CDR2 SQIVND (reference sequence). CDR3 size: 13 residues. Trimming cost V 5 bases and J 8 bases, with 13 bases left between them. Variable domain in full (rest from reference TRBV19 and TRBJ2-1): DGGITQSPKYLFRKEGQNVTLSCEQNLNHDAMYWYRQDPGQGLRLIYYSQIVNDFQKGDIAEGYSVSREKKESFPLTVTSAQKNPTAFYLCASSGDTEDEQFFGPGTRLTVL.

The chain recombines TRBV28 with TRBJ1-2; no firm D call. Germline CDR1 reads MDHEN; CDR2 reads SYDVKM. V lost 3 bases to trimming and J lost 4 bases, with 15 bases between them. This CDR3 comprises 15 residues. CDR3 in amino acids: CASSFPPTGSYGYTF. The CDR3 nucleotides read TGTGCCAGCAGTTTTCCCCCGACTGGGAGCTATGGCTACACCTTC.

This clone was seen more than once but under ten times. The rearrangement uses TRBV5-8 and TRBJ1-5; D unresolved. The V and J ends lost 2 bases and 4 bases respectively, with 10 bases between them. The CDR3 runs to 14 residues. CDR1 and CDR2 from the germline V gene are SGHTS and YDEGEE. The chain's CDR3 is CASSLLVGNQPQHF. The DNA for the CDR3 is TGTGCCAGCAGCTTACTAGTGGGAAATCAGCCCCAGCATTTT. Supplemented by reference TRBV5-8 and TRBJ1-5, the full variable domain reads EAGVTQSPTHLIKTRGQQATLRCSPISGHTSVYWYQQALGLGLQFLLWYDEGEERNRGNFPPRFSGRQFPNYSSELNVNALELEDSALYLCASSLLVGNQPQHFGDGTRLSIL.

V is TRBV5-6 and J is TRBJ2-7; tentatively, D is TRBD1 (5 bases). This CDR3 is built from 13 residues. Deletions cut 1 base from V and 2 bases from J, with 7 bases between. The germline CDR1 and CDR2 sequences are SGHDT and YYEEEE. This CDR3 reads CASSLIGAYEQYF. CDR3 nucleotide sequence: TGTGCCAGCAGCTTGATAGGGGCCTACGAGCAGTACTTC.

This clone was counted a single time. CDR3 DNA sequence: TGTGCCAGCAGTCTAATAACCGGGACAGGGGTCTCACCCCTCCACTTT. This encodes CASSLITGTGVSPLHF. The chain employs TRBV5-6 and TRBJ1-6, with 10 bases that match TRBD1. CDR3 length equals 16 residues. The germline CDR1 and CDR2 sequences are SGHDT and YYEEEE. Germline trimming cut 5 bases from V and 10 bases from J; bases unmatched to any gene: 12.

The chain joins TRBV5-1 to TRBJ1-5; a possible D gene is TRBD1 (5 bases). CDR1 is SGHRS, CDR2 YFSETQ, per germline. Trimming removed 2 bases at V and 6 bases at J, with 12 bases between. The CDR3 loop spans 14 amino acids. The CDR3 reads CASSLDGAAQPQHF. The DNA of the CDR3 is TGCGCCAGCAGCTTAGATGGGGCGGCTCAGCCCCAGCATTTT.

Only one count was recorded for this clone. The J gene is TRBJ1-2, the V gene TRBV7-3, with 8 nucleotides matching TRBD1. J was trimmed by 6 bases and V by 2 bases; bases with no gene match: 2. The CDR3 totals 13 residues. Germline CDR1 and CDR2: SGHTA and FQGTGA. DNA for the CDR3: TGTGCCAGCAGCTTAGGACAGGGAGATGGCTACACCTTC. Amino acid sequence: CASSLGQGDGYTF. The full variable domain, in which reference TRBV7-3 and TRBJ1-2 provide the parts outside the CDR3, is GAGVSQTPSNKVTEKGKYVELRCDPISGHTALYWYRQSLGQGPEFLIYFQGTGAADDSGLPNDRFFAVRPEGSVSTLKIQRTERGDSAVYLCASSLGQGDGYTFGSGTRLTVV.

This rearrangement joins TRBV20-1 to TRBJ2-5; D possibly corresponds to TRBD2 (5 bases). CDR1 DFQATT and CDR2 SNEGSKA come from the germline V gene (reference sequence). The CDR3 length is 13 residues. The V gene lost 3 bases and the J gene lost 1 base, with 9 bases spanning the gap. The CDR3 sequence: CSASSSSQETQYF. The DNA of the CDR3 is TGCAGTGCTAGTTCTAGCAGCCAAGAGACCCAGTACTTC.

The rearrangement uses TRBV5-1 and TRBJ2-3, with D possibly matching TRBD2 (7 bases). Per the germline V gene, CDR1 is SGHRS and CDR2 is YFSETQ. This CDR3 region has 16 residues. The germline V and J ends were trimmed by 0 bases and 6 bases, with 17 bases remaining between them. CDR3 bases: TGCGCCAGCAGCTTGGTCGCGGGGGCTTTTCAGGATACGCAGTATTTT. Translation gives CASSLVAGAFQDTQYF.